The clone carrying this TCR beta chain was found once. The CDR3 loop spans 13 amino acids. Germline CDR1 is MNHNS and CDR2 is SASEGT. V shed 7 bases and J 1 base; nucleotides not matched to a gene: 2. These data belong to a study of T cell changes during pregnancy in multiple sclerosis. The data were produced by immunoSEQ multiplex PCR, yet TCRdb's version contains in-frame clones alone and is incomplete. The sample has some 51,000 clones, around 94% seen once. The sequence derives from a female donor with multiple sclerosis, enrolled in a pregnancy study. The starting material was CD4+ T cells from peripheral blood mononuclear cells, obtained in the second trimester of pregnancy. This chain uses TRBV6-1 with TRBJ2-3, with 7 nucleotides matching TRBD2. CDR3 protein: CASIAGGTDTQYF. The DNA of the CDR3 is TGTGCCAGCATTGCGGGGGGCACAGATACGCAGTATTTT.